Each of the 28 T cell receptor beta chains below was sequenced from the same sample in a study of T cell clonotyping in hematopoietic cell transplantation. The assay was immunoSEQ multiplex PCR, and TCRdb's table has in-frame clones only and misses some. Altogether roughly 5,000 clones are present, about 76% being singletons, with the ten largest covering 27%. The input for sequencing was peripheral blood mononuclear cells, taken 100 days after allogeneic stem cell transplant. The source of these receptors is a female patient aged 45 to 65 who had an allogeneic stem cell transplant from an unrelated donor, so the T cells may come from the graft donor. Some clones in this sample may be carry-over from other donors' samples.

This clone was seen only a few times. The chain carries TRBV15 and TRBJ1-2; D might be TRBD1 (5 bases). V lost 6 bases, J lost 4 bases, and 12 bases lay in between. This CDR3 has 13 residues. Germline lookup yields CDR1 LNHNV and CDR2 YYDKDF (reference sequence). CDR3 DNA: TGTGCCACCAGTCCAAACGGGGGCTATGGCTACACCTTC. Translation: CATSPNGGYGYTF. Full variable domain (missing parts from reference TRBV15 and TRBJ1-2): DAMVIQNPRYQVTQFGKPVTLSCSQTLNHNVMYWYQQKSSQAPKLLFHYYDKDFNNEADTPDNFQSRRPNTSFCFLDIRSPGLGDTAMYLCATSPNGGYGYTFGSGTRLTVV.

This sequence joins TRBV10-3 and TRBJ2-1; 9 positions agree with TRBD2. The CDR3 is 15 amino acids. V trimming: 1 base; J trimming: 6 bases; junction bases outside the gene matches: 4. Germline lookup yields CDR1 ENHRY and CDR2 SYGVKD. The CDR3 DNA reads as TGTGCCATCAGTGAGTATTCTAGCGGGGCCAATGAGCAGTTCTTC. Translation: CAISEYSSGANEQFF.

This clone has only a few counts. The J gene is TRBJ1-1, the V gene TRBV7-8; D unresolved. Germline V gene sequence: CDR1 SGHVS, CDR2 FQNEAQ. V lost 4 bases, J lost 1 base, and 16 bases lay in between. This CDR3 region has 16 residues. In DNA, the CDR3 is TGTGCCAGCAGCTCCCTGATTGACCCCGGGAACACTGAAGCTTTCTTT. Amino acid sequence: CASSSLIDPGNTEAFF.

The chain recombines TRBV7-2 with TRBJ2-3; D is ambiguous. This CDR3 has 13 amino acids. CDR1 is SGHTA and CDR2 is FQGNSA in the germline V gene. Trimming removed 2 bases from V and 6 bases from J, with 9 bases in between. The DNA of the CDR3 is TGTGCCAGCAGCTTAAGTATTACGGATACGCAGTATTTT. This codes for CASSLSITDTQYF.

DNA of the CDR3: TGTGCCAGCAGCTTTCAGAGCCCCAGCACAGATACGCAGTATTTT. This encodes CASSFQSPSTDTQYF. V gene TRBV11-2 combines with J gene TRBJ2-3; D unresolved. There are 15 residues in the CDR3. V shed 3 bases and J shed 0 bases, with 10 bases lying between them. CDR1 SGHAT and CDR2 FQNNGV come from the germline V gene.

The chain combines TRBV6-1 with TRBJ2-3; perhaps TRBD1 as D (6 bases). Germline V CDR1 and CDR2: MNHNS, SASEGT. V was shortened by 5 bases and J by 3 bases, with 9 bases between the two germline ends. The CDR3 extends over 13 amino acids. CDR3 protein: CASSQDRTDTQYF. CDR3 coding DNA: TGTGCCAGCAGTCAGGACAGAACAGATACGCAGTATTTT.

V is TRBV19 and J is TRBJ2-3, with a weak D call TRBD2 (7 bases). Trimming took off 3 bases at V and 3 bases at J, with 13 bases between the two ends. Looked up from germline, CDR1 is LNHDA and CDR2 is SQIVND (reference sequence). The CDR3 has 15 amino acids. This CDR3 reads CASSIGGLWTDTQYF. The CDR3 DNA reads TGTGCCAGTAGTATCGGGGGGCTATGGACAGATACGCAGTATTTT.

The V call is TRBV27, the J call TRBJ1-5, with TRBD1 as a possible D gene (5 bases). The CDR3 length is 14 residues. Per the germline V gene, CDR1 is MNHEY and CDR2 is SMNVEV (reference sequence). The V and J ends lost 0 bases and 7 bases respectively, with 10 bases between them. CDR3 residues: CASSLSAGVQPQHF. The CDR3, as DNA: TGTGCCAGCAGTTTATCGGCGGGGGTCCAGCCCCAGCATTTT.

This chain uses TRBV6-1 with TRBJ1-2; D unresolved. Germline lookup yields CDR1 MNHNS and CDR2 SASEGT. V was shortened by 4 bases and J by 4 bases, with 7 bases between the two germline ends. This CDR3 region has 12 residues. The CDR3 DNA follows: TGTGCCAGCAGTGCAGAGAGCTATGGCTACACCTTC. It specifies CASSAESYGYTF.

A single count supports this clone. The V call is TRBV4-1, the J call TRBJ1-6; TRBD1 matches 10 bases. Germline trimming cut 6 bases from V and 5 bases from J; bases unmatched to any gene: 4. The CDR3 totals 15 residues. Germline CDR1 is MGHRA and CDR2 is YSYEKL. The CDR3 coding sequence is TGCGCCAGCAGGCGACAGGGGGCTGATAATTCACCCCTCCACTTT. Amino acids: CASRRQGADNSPLHF.

This clone has more than one count but fewer than ten. The chain employs TRBV19 and TRBJ2-3, with a tentative D call TRBD2 (6 bases). Trimming removed 5 bases at V and 4 bases at J, with 13 bases between. Germline V CDR1 and CDR2: LNHDA, SQIVND (reference sequence). This CDR3 spans 14 amino acids. This CDR3 reads CASSQTGVPDTQYF. DNA for the CDR3: TGTGCCAGTAGTCAAACGGGGGTCCCAGATACGCAGTATTTT.

This clone was picked up one time. The rearrangement uses TRBV30 and TRBJ2-5; TRBD2 aligns across 11 bases. Germline assignment: CDR1 GTSNPN and CDR2 SVGIG (reference sequence). V was clipped by 0 bases and J by 3 bases; unmatched bases: 3. The CDR3 runs to 15 residues. The CDR3 protein is CAWSVTSGGKETQYF. CDR3 nucleotides: TGTGCCTGGAGTGTAACTAGCGGGGGAAAAGAGACCCAGTACTTC.

Written as DNA, the CDR3 is TGCGCCAGCAGCCAAGATAGGGCGGGGGGGCCAATCGGGGAGCTGTTTTTT. The encoded protein is CASSQDRAGGPIGELFF. The chain recombines TRBV4-1 with TRBJ2-2, with 9 bases fitting TRBD2. The V gene end was trimmed by 0 bases and the J gene end by 7 bases; junction bases not matched to a gene: 9. The CDR3 totals 17 residues. Germline V gene sequence: CDR1 MGHRA, CDR2 YSYEKL.

The chain joins TRBV29-1 to TRBJ2-1; 9 nucleotides align to TRBD2. V trimming: 0 bases; J trimming: 7 bases; junction bases outside the gene matches: 7. In germline, CDR1 is SQVTM, CDR2 ANQGSEA. The CDR3 length is 15 residues. The CDR3: CSVEDPRGGLNEQFF. CDR3 bases: TGCAGCGTTGAAGACCCGCGGGGGGGCCTGAATGAGCAGTTCTTC.

The chain combines TRBV21-1 with TRBJ2-7; TRBD2, the table's D call, was not compared with the DNA. TRBV21-1 has pseudogene status. The CDR3 consists of 15 residues. DNA for the CDR3: TGTGCCAGCAGCTCTCGATCGGGAGACCCCTACGAGCAGTACTTC. It specifies CASSSRSGDPYEQYF.

V usage is TRBV30 and J usage is TRBJ1-4; tentative D call: TRBD1 (5 bases). Trimming shortened V by 3 bases and J by 14 bases, and 13 bases separated the two germline ends. From germline, CDR1 is GTSNPN and CDR2 SVGIG (reference sequence). This CDR3 has 11 amino acids. DNA of the CDR3: TGTGCCTGGAGCTGGGAGGGACCCCTGTTTTTT. Translated, it gives CAWSWEGPLFF.

The CDR3 is CATLTENTEAFF. Here the CDR3 DNA reads TGTGCCACCCTGACCGAGAACACTGAAGCTTTCTTT. The chain joins TRBV19 to TRBJ1-1; D not resolved. V was pared by 10 bases and J by 1 base, with 10 bases between. Looked up from germline, CDR1 is LNHDA and CDR2 is SQIVND (reference sequence). The CDR3 is made up of 12 amino acids.

The gene calls are TRBV11-2 and TRBJ2-7, with 7 bases aligning to TRBD2. J gave up 3 bases and V 3 bases, and 2 bases lay outside the gene matches. CDR3 length: 13 amino acids. Germline CDR1 reads SGHAT; CDR2 reads FQNNGV. DNA for the CDR3: TGTGCCAGCAGCTTCGTAGCGGGCTACGAGCAGTACTTC. It translates to CASSFVAGYEQYF.

The chain uses TRBV4-1 and TRBJ2-3, with D perhaps TRBD2 (6 bases). Germline V CDR1 and CDR2: MGHRA, YSYEKL. The CDR3 has 15 amino acids. The V end lost 0 bases, the J end lost 8 bases, and 15 bases lay between the germline ends. CDR3 protein: CASSQDLWGAGTQYF. As DNA, the CDR3 is TGCGCCAGCAGCCAAGATTTATGGGGAGCGGGTACGCAGTATTTT.

The chain couples TRBV14 to TRBJ2-5; D call uncertain. Germline V gene sequence: CDR1 SGHDN, CDR2 FVKESK. This CDR3 has 14 residues. Trimming cost V 1 base and J 4 bases, with 10 bases left between them. CDR3 residues: CASSQGARSETQYF. CDR3 in DNA: TGTGCCAGCAGCCAAGGTGCTAGGTCAGAGACCCAGTACTTC. Complete variable domain (other parts from reference TRBV14 and TRBJ2-5): EAGVTQFPSHSVIEKGQTVTLRCDPISGHDNLYWYRRVMGKEIKFLLHFVKESKQDESGMPNNRFLAERTGGTYSTLKVQPAELEDSGVYFCASSQGARSETQYFGPGTRLLVL.

This clone has a single count. The chain combines TRBV7-2 with TRBJ2-3; either TRBD1 or TRBD2 may supply D (6 bases each). Trimming removed 5 bases from V and 0 bases from J, with 9 bases in between. From germline, CDR1 is SGHTA and CDR2 FQGNSA. This CDR3 comprises 14 residues. CDR3 protein: CASSRGPSTDTQYF. The CDR3 bases are TGTGCCAGCAGCCGGGGGCCGAGCACAGATACGCAGTATTTT.

The J gene is TRBJ2-5, the V gene TRBV2, with 10 bases aligning to TRBD2. The CDR3 length is 15 residues. The junction had 9 bases not matched to a gene; V was cut back by 6 bases and J by 5 bases. The germline V gene encodes CDR1 SNHLY and CDR2 FYNNEI. CDR3 nucleotides: TGTGCCAGCAGAGATCCGGGACTAGCGTGGGAGACCCAGTACTTC. Its protein product is CASRDPGLAWETQYF.

This clone was detected once. The CDR3 sequence is CASMGQGMENSPLHF. Here the CDR3 DNA reads TGTGCCAGCATGGGACAGGGCATGGAAAATTCACCCCTCCACTTT. V and J are TRBV6-1 and TRBJ1-6; TRBD1 aligns across 9 bases. With V trimmed by 7 bases and J by 7 bases, 8 bases remained unmatched. Germline CDR1 reads MNHNS; CDR2 reads SASEGT. This CDR3 contains 15 residues.

The CDR3 spells CASSFSGTGGYEQYF. The CDR3 nucleotides are TGCGCCAGCAGCTTCTCCGGGACAGGGGGGTACGAGCAGTACTTC. V and J are TRBV5-1 and TRBJ2-7, with 11 nucleotides matching TRBD1. This CDR3 has 15 amino acids. Germline assignment: CDR1 SGHRS and CDR2 YFSETQ. With V trimmed by 2 bases and J by 4 bases, 5 bases remained unmatched. Drawing the rest from reference TRBV5-1 and TRBJ2-7, the complete variable domain is KAGVTQTPRYLIKTRGQQVTLSCSPISGHRSVSWYQQTPGQGLQFLFEYFSETQRNKGNFPGRFSGRQFSNSRSEMNVSTLELGDSALYLCASSFSGTGGYEQYFGPGTRLTVT.

The CDR3 nucleotides read TGTGCCAGCAGTTCCAGGGTCTACACCGGGGAGCTGTTTTTT. It codes for CASSSRVYTGELFF. The chain links TRBV6-6 to TRBJ2-2; a possible D gene is TRBD1 (5 bases). V was trimmed by 4 bases and J by 3 bases, leaving 9 bases between them. The CDR3 covers 14 residues. Germline V CDR1 and CDR2: MNHNY, SVGAGI (reference sequence).

This chain uses TRBV4-1 with TRBJ1-1; weak D call: TRBD1 (5 bases). With 3 bases removed from V and 1 base from J, the gap between germline ends came to 18 bases. The CDR3 has 17 residues. Germline V lookup: CDR1 MGHRA, CDR2 YSYEKL. In DNA, the CDR3 is TGCGCCAGCAGCCAGGCCCGAAGGGGAGGTTCGAACACTGAAGCTTTCTTT. It yields the protein CASSQARRGGSNTEAFF.

The genes are TRBV9 and TRBJ2-1; a weak D match, TRBD2 (5 bases). Trimming cost V 0 bases and J 7 bases, with 8 bases left between them. The CDR3 runs to 13 residues. The germline V gene encodes CDR1 SGDLS and CDR2 YYNGEE. The CDR3 bases are TGTGCCAGCAGCGTAGTGGGAGAGAATGAGCAGTTCTTC. Translating gives CASSVVGENEQFF.

The chain is built from TRBV9 and TRBJ1-1; a possible D gene is TRBD1 (5 bases). CDR3 length: 15 residues. Germline lookup yields CDR1 SGDLS and CDR2 YYNGEE. Trimming shortened V by 4 bases and J by 8 bases, and 21 bases separated the two germline ends. The CDR3 region is CASSPHLVWGGEAFF. Written as DNA, the CDR3 is TGTGCCAGCAGCCCACACCTTGTGTGGGGGGGGGAAGCTTTCTTT.